This TCR beta chain is drawn from a study of blood T cell repertoires in COVID-19. Across the study: Acute and convalescent COVID-19 samples came from the United States, Italy and Spain. Sources were T cells, B-cell-depleted T cells, or PBMCs; the material itself was cDNA or gDNA.

Germline CDR1 reads SGHDT; CDR2 reads YYEEEE. The CDR3 is made up of 12 amino acids. V was clipped by 4 bases and J by 7 bases, with 11 bases between them. This clone has a handful of counts. Libraries were prepared by immunoSEQ multiplex PCR; TCRdb keeps only in-frame clonotypes and omits some of them. The sample yields 85,000 to 130,000 clones, 82% seen once. This TCR derives from a man in his 60s with acute or convalescent COVID-19. The chain combines TRBV5-6 with TRBJ1-1, with D uncertain. The material sequenced was peripheral blood. The CDR3 DNA follows: TGTGCCAGCAGCCGCAGGTTTATTGAAGCTTTCTTT. This encodes CASSRRFIEAFF.